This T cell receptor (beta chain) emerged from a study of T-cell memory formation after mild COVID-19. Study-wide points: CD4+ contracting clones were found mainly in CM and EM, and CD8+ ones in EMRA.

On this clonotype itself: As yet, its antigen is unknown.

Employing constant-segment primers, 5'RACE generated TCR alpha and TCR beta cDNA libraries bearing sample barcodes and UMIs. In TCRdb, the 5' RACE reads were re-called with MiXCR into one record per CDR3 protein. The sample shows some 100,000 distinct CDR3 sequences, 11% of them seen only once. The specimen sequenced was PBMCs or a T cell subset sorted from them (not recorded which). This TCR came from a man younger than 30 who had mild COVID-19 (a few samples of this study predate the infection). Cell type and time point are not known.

The CDR3 region has the DNA TGTGCCAGTAGCGTTTCGAGAGGTGGCACTGAAGCTTTCTTT. This gives the protein CASSVSRGGTEAFF. The genes are TRBV19 and TRBJ1-1; D not certain. Germline values: CDR1 LNHDA, CDR2 SQIVND (reference sequence). This CDR3 is 14 amino acids long. V was trimmed by 6 bases and J by 4 bases, leaving 15 bases between them. The whole variable domain, remainder taken from reference TRBV19 and TRBJ1-1, is DGGITQSPKYLFRKEGQNVTLSCEQNLNHDAMYWYRQDPGQGLRLIYYSQIVNDFQKGDIAEGYSVSREKKESFPLTVTSAQKNPTAFYLCASSVSRGGTEAFFGQGTRLTVV.